The 25 T cell receptor beta chains in this list originate from one sample, sequenced in a study of human T cells and chemical hapten exposure. Via MiXCR, TCRdb re-called the RACE reads, giving one row per CDR3 protein. There are some 51,000 distinct CDR3 sequences in the sample; approximately 8.8% occur only once, and about 14% lies in the top ten. Time point noted: pre-sensitization, week 0. Treatment defined: therapeutic diphenylcyclopropenone sensitization with weekly scalp DPC. Sequenced material: whole blood, taken in connection with sensitization to the hapten diphenylcyclopropenone (DPC). The source is a woman between 35 and 50 years old with alopecia areata. Some clones in this sample may be carry-over from other donors' samples.

This clonotype was seen at least ten times. J is TRBJ2-7 and V is TRBV7-8; TRBD1 matches at 12 bases. There are 17 residues in the CDR3. Trimming removed 5 bases from V and 0 bases from J; junction bases left unmatched: 8. Germline V gene data show CDR1 as SGHVS and CDR2 as FQNEAQ. CDR3 nucleotide sequence: TGTGCCAGCAGCCCGGGGACAGGGGGCTTTGCCTCCTACGAGCAGTACTTC. It is translated as CASSPGTGGFASYEQYF.

This clonotype was seen repeatedly, ten times or more. V gene TRBV24-1 combines with J gene TRBJ2-3; D gene unclear. This CDR3 is 15 amino acids long. V was clipped by 7 bases and J by 4 bases, with 17 bases between them. The germline V gene has CDR1 KGHDR and CDR2 SFDVKD. The CDR3 DNA sequence: TGTGCCACCAGGAGCAGTTACAGCCGAGCAGATACGCAGTATTTT. This encodes CATRSSYSRADTQYF.

This clonotype was observed many times. The chain combines TRBV7-2 with TRBJ1-2; D remains unclear. Trimming removed 1 base at V and 4 bases at J, with 10 bases between. CDR3 length: 14 amino acids. CDR1 SGHTA and CDR2 FQGNSA come from the germline V gene. The CDR3 reads CASSLVVNVYGYTF. The DNA for the CDR3 is TGTGCCAGCAGCTTAGTGGTGAACGTCTATGGCTACACCTTC.

This clonotype was recorded at least ten times. V is TRBV29-1 and J is TRBJ2-3; TRBD1 is a possible D gene (6 bases). V was clipped by 7 bases and J by 5 bases, with 10 bases between them. Germline V gene sequence: CDR1 SQVTM, CDR2 ANQGSEA. The CDR3 runs 11 residues. The CDR3 DNA follows: TGCAGCGCCGAACAGGGAGATACGCAGTATTTT. Its translation is CSAEQGDTQYF.

This clonotype was counted ten times or more. The chain links TRBV5-4 to TRBJ2-7; the D call may be TRBD1 or TRBD2 (5 bases each). The CDR3 covers 16 residues. Trimming stripped 0 bases from V and 2 bases from J, with 15 bases between. In germline, CDR1 is SGHNT, CDR2 YYREEE (reference sequence). The CDR3 DNA is TGTGCCAGCAGCTTGGCCTCCGGGACCCGCCCCTACGAGCAGTACTTC. As protein: CASSLASGTRPYEQYF.

The chain recombines TRBV5-1 with TRBJ2-3; D uncertain. CDR3 length equals 16 residues. Trimming stripped 7 bases from V and 4 bases from J, with 22 bases between. CDR1 and CDR2 from the germline V gene are SGHRS and YFSETQ. The CDR3 region has the DNA TGCGCCAGCGCGAACAGTGGGCCCAAGTATCCAGATACGCAGTATTTT. This translates into CASANSGPKYPDTQYF.

This clonotype was seen at least ten times. V gene TRBV14 combines with J gene TRBJ2-1; TRBD2 aligns across 13 bases. The CDR3 is 19 amino acids. J lost 3 bases, V lost 3 bases, and 11 bases had no gene match. Germline CDR1 is SGHDN and CDR2 is FVKESK. CDR3 sequence: CASSQSRTSGGDNYNEQFF. The CDR3, as DNA: TGTGCCAGCAGCCAGAGCCGGACTAGCGGGGGAGACAACTACAATGAGCAGTTCTTC.

This clonotype was counted ten times or more. This chain joins TRBV5-1 and TRBJ1-5, with 12 bases lining up with TRBD1. CDR3 length: 16 amino acids. With 4 bases clipped from V and 4 bases from J, the junction kept 6 bases outside the gene matches. From germline, CDR1 is SGHRS and CDR2 YFSETQ. The CDR3 DNA is TGCGCCAGCAGCCCCGGGACAGGGGGCGAAAATCAGCCCCAGCATTTT. Translation: CASSPGTGGENQPQHF.

V and J are TRBV15 and TRBJ2-5; D ambiguous. Germline CDR1 reads LNHNV; CDR2 reads YYDKDF (reference sequence). The CDR3 is 14 amino acids. V was trimmed by 0 bases and J by 1 base, leaving 6 bases between them. The CDR3 loop is CATSREWLQETQYF. The CDR3 DNA reads TGTGCCACCAGCAGAGAATGGCTCCAAGAGACCCAGTACTTC.

This clonotype was picked up many times. The chain links TRBV12-5 to TRBJ1-1; TRBD1 might be the D (5 bases). Germline V lookup: CDR1 LGHNT, CDR2 FRNRAP. V gave up 5 bases and J gave up 11 bases, with 12 bases separating them. This CDR3 has 11 amino acids. The chain's CDR3 is CASGPGREAFF. CDR3 coding DNA: TGTGCTAGTGGTCCGGGACGGGAGGCTTTCTTT.

This clonotype was observed at least ten times. The chain is built from TRBV7-9 and TRBJ2-5, with D perhaps TRBD1 (5 bases). Germline V CDR1 and CDR2: SEHNR, FQNEAQ (reference sequence). The CDR3 consists of 13 residues. Trimming removed 5 bases at V and 1 base at J, with 8 bases between. In nucleotides, the CDR3 is TGTGCCAGCAGCCTGACAGTCCAAGAGACCCAGTACTTC. Residues: CASSLTVQETQYF.

V and J are TRBV12-3 or TRBV12-4 and TRBJ1-6; no clear D gene. V was trimmed by 5 bases and J by 8 bases, leaving 10 bases between them. The CDR3 has 13 amino acids. The CDR3 DNA is TGTGCCAGCAGTACCAACAAAGATTCACCCCTCCACTTT. Encoded protein: CASSTNKDSPLHF.

This clonotype showed up many times. The CDR3 DNA reads as TGCGCCAGCAGCTTGGGCCTCTACAATGAGCAGTTCTTC. Its protein product is CASSLGLYNEQFF. The chain joins TRBV5-1 to TRBJ2-1; D is unresolved. The CDR3 totals 13 residues. Germline CDR1 SGHRS, CDR2 YFSETQ. Trimming shortened V by 0 bases and J by 3 bases, and 4 bases separated the two germline ends. Full variable domain (missing parts from reference TRBV5-1 and TRBJ2-1): KAGVTQTPRYLIKTRGQQVTLSCSPISGHRSVSWYQQTPGQGLQFLFEYFSETQRNKGNFPGRFSGRQFSNSRSEMNVSTLELGDSALYLCASSLGLYNEQFFGPGTRLTVL.

This chain uses TRBV12-3 or TRBV12-4 with TRBJ1-1; 8 nucleotides align to TRBD1. There are 14 residues in the CDR3. Trimming at V came to 2 bases and at J to 8 bases, leaving 7 bases not matched to a gene. The DNA for the CDR3 is TGTGCCAGCAGTTTATTCCAGGGGGCTACAGAAGCTTTCTTT. Translation gives CASSLFQGATEAFF.

This clonotype has only a few counts. Written as DNA, the CDR3 is TGTGCCACCAGTGACCCTTCGGACGGTGCTTCTACGTGGTACTTC. Residues: CATSDPSDGASTWYF. The chain employs TRBV24-1 and TRBJ2-7; D ambiguous. The CDR3 is 15 residues long. Deletions cut 4 bases from V and 12 bases from J, with 24 bases between. Germline V gene sequence: CDR1 KGHDR, CDR2 SFDVKD.

This clonotype was picked up many times. This chain links TRBV4-3 with TRBJ2-7; 9 bases agree with TRBD1. CDR3 length: 15 amino acids. After removal of 2 bases from V and 3 bases from J, the junction contained 5 bases not matched to a gene. CDR1 LGHNA and CDR2 YSLEER come from the germline V gene. The CDR3 bases are TGCGCCAGCAGCCAAACCGGGACAGGGAACTACGAGCAGTACTTC. Its translation: CASSQTGTGNYEQYF.

This clonotype has ten or more counts. The chain combines TRBV29-1 with TRBJ2-7; maybe TRBD2 (5 bases). V lost 4 bases and J 5 bases, leaving 15 bases between the germline ends. The CDR3 is 13 residues long. The germline CDR1 and CDR2 sequences are SQVTM and ANQGSEA. The CDR3, as DNA: TGCAGCGTTGTGTGGACTCGGGCCCACGAGCAGTACTTC. Translated, it gives CSVVWTRAHEQYF.

This clonotype was counted ten times or more. This chain links TRBV3-1 with TRBJ2-2; D call uncertain. Germline loops: CDR1 LGHDT, CDR2 YNNKEL (reference sequence). CDR3 length: 14 amino acids. V lost 9 bases and J 4 bases, leaving 15 bases between the germline ends. The DNA of the CDR3 is TGTGCCAGAAGGGCAGAAAATCTCACCGGGGAGCTGTTTTTT. Translating it yields CARRAENLTGELFF. The variable domain in full, with the rest retrieved from reference TRBV3-1 and TRBJ2-2, is DTAVSQTPKYLVTQMGNDKSIKCEQNLGHDTMYWYKQDSKKFLKIMFSYNNKELIINETVPNRFSPKSPDKAHLNLHINSLELGDSAVYFCARRAENLTGELFFGEGSRLTVL.

There are many counts of this clonotype. CDR3 coding DNA: TGTGCCAGCGCCCTAAGCGGTGGGGGGGATACGCAGTATTTT. Protein: CASALSGGGDTQYF. The V gene is TRBV6-5, the J gene TRBJ2-3; the D gene is possibly TRBD2 (6 bases). The CDR3 has 14 amino acids. The germline V and J ends were trimmed by 8 bases and 6 bases, with 18 bases remaining between them. Germline CDR1 and CDR2: MNHEY and SVGAGI.

Ten or more counts support this clonotype. The chain is built from TRBV4-1 and TRBJ1-6; D perhaps matches TRBD1 (6 bases). The germline CDR1 and CDR2 sequences are MGHRA and YSYEKL. This CDR3 spans 16 amino acids. V was shortened by 2 bases and J by 4 bases, with 12 bases between the two germline ends. The DNA of the CDR3 is TGCGCCAGCAGCCAACTGGGGCAGGGGTATAATTCACCCCTCCACTTT. It specifies CASSQLGQGYNSPLHF.

The chain uses TRBV7-9 and TRBJ1-4; TRBD1 aligns across 10 bases. CDR1 and CDR2 (germline): SEHNR, FQNEAQ (reference sequence). The CDR3 is 15 residues long. V lost 5 bases to trimming and J lost 7 bases; unmatched junction nucleotides: 7. The CDR3 here is CASSPRTGGTEKLFF. The CDR3 nucleotides are TGTGCCAGCAGCCCCAGGACAGGGGGGACTGAAAAACTGTTTTTT. Together with reference TRBV7-9 and TRBJ1-4, the CDR3 gives the full variable domain: DTGVSQNPRHKITKRGQNVTFRCDPISEHNRLYWYRQTLGQGPEFLTYFQNEAQLEKSRLLSDRFSAERPKGSFSTLEIQRTEQGDSAMYLCASSPRTGGTEKLFFGSGTQLSVL.

In its sample, this clonotype was seen many times. The chain combines TRBV9 with TRBJ2-3; 8 nucleotides align to TRBD1. CDR1 is SGDLS and CDR2 is YYNGEE in the germline V gene. Trimming took 4 bases from V and 1 from J; bases not matched to a gene: 8. The CDR3 is made up of 16 amino acids. DNA for the CDR3: TGTGCCAGCAGCTTAGCCACGGGACAGGGCACAGATACGCAGTATTTT. Amino acid sequence: CASSLATGQGTDTQYF.

The chain has TRBV7-2 and TRBJ2-5; 11 bases match TRBD2. Germline CDR1 and CDR2: SGHTA and FQGNSA. There are 14 residues in the CDR3. V lost 5 bases to trimming and J lost 4 bases; unmatched junction nucleotides: 3. CDR3 in DNA: TGTGCCAGCAGCCGAGGACTAGCGGGAGAGACCCAGTACTTC. It specifies CASSRGLAGETQYF.

This clonotype has a handful of counts. The chain uses TRBV5-1 and TRBJ2-5, with TRBD2 identical over 14 bases. Germline loops: CDR1 SGHRS, CDR2 YFSETQ. V lost 3 bases and J lost 5; bases outside the gene matches: 18. CDR3 length: 20 residues. This chain's CDR3 is CASSSSTDRLAGGPMETQYF. As DNA, the CDR3 is TGCGCCAGCAGCTCGTCGACAGACCGACTAGCGGGGGGGCCAATGGAGACCCAGTACTTC.

This clonotype was counted ten times or more. The chain uses TRBV6-5 and TRBJ2-5; D is uncertain. CDR3 length: 14 residues. The germline V and J ends were trimmed by 0 bases and 1 base, with 6 bases remaining between them. Looked up from germline, CDR1 is MNHEY and CDR2 is SVGAGI. The CDR3 nucleotides read TGTGCCAGCAGTTACTCAGGGATCCAAGAGACCCAGTACTTC. Its translation: CASSYSGIQETQYF.